The T cell receptor beta chain described here comes from a study of tumor-infiltrating lymphocytes in oesophageal squamous cell carcinoma. Germline loops: CDR1 SGHAT, CDR2 FQNNGV. The CDR3 is 17 residues long. V lost 1 base to trimming and J lost 10 bases; unmatched junction nucleotides: 7. Within the sample, this clonotype is medium-sized. Each CDR3 protein gets one entry after TCRdb re-called the PCR reads with MiXCR. The sample holds 15,000 to 20,000 distinct CDR3 sequences, 35% to 45% seen once. The material sequenced was esophageal tumor tissue. This clonotype originated in a male donor with esophageal squamous cell carcinoma. V gene TRBV11-2 combines with J gene TRBJ2-1, with 16 positions matching TRBD2. The CDR3: CASSLGMGLAGGGEQFF. In DNA, the CDR3 is TGTGCCAGCAGCTTAGGAATGGGACTAGCGGGAGGGGGGGAGCAGTTCTTC. Complete variable domain (other parts from reference TRBV11-2 and TRBJ2-1): EAGVAQSPRYKIIEKRQSVAFWCNPISGHATLYWYQQILGQGPKLLIQFQNNGVVDDSQLPKDRFSAERLKGVDSTLKIQPAKLEDSAVYLCASSLGMGLAGGGEQFFGPGTRLTVL.